This TCR beta chain was profiled in a study of type 1 and type 2 diabetes patients. Background on the study: Participants included type 1 and type 2 diabetes patients plus nondiabetic controls.

The PCR template was genomic DNA. Multiplex PCR with 30 forward and 13 reverse primers amplified the TCR beta CDR3. MiXCR was run by TCRdb on the multiplex PCR reads, yielding one entry per CDR3 protein. Of about 250,000 distinct CDR3 sequences in the sample, around 50% were seen once. The CDR3 loop spans 17 amino acids. The germline V gene has CDR1 WSHSY and CDR2 SAAADI. V shed 6 bases and J shed 2 bases, with 22 bases lying between them. This clonotype counts as medium-sized (0.01 to 0.1%). The sequencing sample was made of peripheral blood mononuclear cells (PBMCs). The rearrangement joins TRBV10-2 to TRBJ2-5, with a tentative D call TRBD2 (7 bases). This TCR was recovered from a man between 18 and 35 years old with type 2 diabetes. The CDR3 DNA is TGCGCCAGCAGAGTCGGCGGGGGCCAATTCCCACAAGAGACCCAGTACTTC. Translation gives CASRVGGGQFPQETQYF.